The source of this T cell receptor beta chain is a study of CD8+ T cells in alopecia areata. Sequencing relied on a cDNA template that was reverse transcribed from extracted RNA. Profiled with immunoSEQ multiplex PCR; TCRdb holds only in-frame clones, not every one. The sample yields about 64,000 clones, about 45% seen once. The sample's treatment: oral pan-JAK inhibitor, 5-10 mg twice daily. Germline CDR1 is MNHEY and CDR2 is SMNVEV (reference sequence). Trimming cost V 8 bases and J 2 bases, with 4 bases left between them. This CDR3 has 12 residues. Worth noting for this clone: Its antigen is not known.

Study observations and caveats: The study found higher clonality in lesional than normal scalp, especially in alopecia totalis/universalis.

The sequencing used CD8+ T cells sorted from blood, collected at approximately week 36, from a patient treated with tofacitinib. The gene calls are TRBV27 and TRBJ2-6; D remains unclear. This TCR derives from a human donor with alopecia areata. CDR3 sequence reads: CASGPGANVLTF. As DNA, the CDR3 is TGTGCCAGCGGGCCTGGGGCCAACGTCCTGACTTTC.